These 13 T cell receptor beta chains share one sample of origin, sequenced in a study of blood T cell repertoires in COVID-19. TCRdb's copy holds only in-frame clones and misses some; the assay was immunoSEQ multiplex PCR. The table has approximately 170,000 clones, roughly 80% seen once. Sequenced: peripheral blood. These receptors originate from a woman aged 50 to 60 with acute or convalescent COVID-19.

This clone appeared many times. This CDR3 is CASILTSGYNEQFF. Here the CDR3 DNA reads TGTGCCAGCATCCTGACTAGCGGGTACAATGAGCAGTTCTTC. V gene TRBV28 combines with J gene TRBJ2-1; 10 bases map to TRBD2. The V gene's germline CDR1 is MDHEN and CDR2 SYDVKM. This CDR3 has 14 amino acids. J lost 4 bases, V lost 7 bases, and 4 bases had no gene match.

V and J are TRBV11-3 and TRBJ2-3; perhaps TRBD2 as D (5 bases). The CDR3 spans 14 residues. Germline CDR1 SGHNT, CDR2 YENEEA. Trimming cost V 3 bases and J 3 bases, with 10 bases left between them. The CDR3 here is CASSLQLATDTQYF. In nucleotides, the CDR3 is TGTGCCAGCAGCTTGCAGCTAGCAACAGATACGCAGTATTTT.

The chain couples TRBV6-5 to TRBJ2-1; 12 positions match TRBD2. Germline CDR1 reads MNHEY; CDR2 reads SVGAGI. Trimming at V came to 2 bases and at J to 7 bases, leaving 6 bases not matched to a gene. This CDR3 contains 16 residues. The DNA of the CDR3 is TGTGCCAGCAGTTACGGTCTAGCGGGAGGGCCAAATGAGCAGTTCTTC. It is translated as CASSYGLAGGPNEQFF.

The chain employs TRBV6-5 and TRBJ2-1, with D perhaps TRBD2 (6 bases). The CDR3 extends over 13 amino acids. Germline CDR1 MNHEY, CDR2 SVGAGI. V gave up 8 bases and J gave up 9 bases, with 17 bases separating them. CDR3 in DNA: TGTGCCAGCGGAGATGTGGGGGGAGGTGAGCAGTTCTTC. Protein product: CASGDVGGGEQFF.

The rearrangement links TRBV13 to TRBJ2-1; 12 bases align to TRBD2. The CDR3 length is 15 residues. Germline V gene lookup returns CDR1 PRHDT and CDR2 FYEKMQ (reference sequence). The V segment lost 2 bases and the J segment 6 bases; nucleotides outside the gene matches: 2. In nucleotides, the CDR3 is TGTGCCAGCAGCTTAAGGACTAGCGGGATCAATGAGCAGTTCTTC. This gives the protein CASSLRTSGINEQFF. Variable domain in full (rest from reference TRBV13 and TRBJ2-1): AAGVIQSPRHLIKEKRETATLKCYPIPRHDTVYWYQQGPGQDPQFLISFYEKMQSDKGSIPDRFSAQQFSDYHSELNMSSLELGDSALYFCASSLRTSGINEQFFGPGTRLTVL.

The V gene is TRBV5-5, the J gene TRBJ1-1, with 9 bases lining up with TRBD1. The ends lost 4 bases at V and 2 bases at J; junction bases unmatched: 6. This CDR3 comprises 15 residues. CDR1 is SGHKS, CDR2 YYEKEE, per germline (reference sequence). The CDR3 DNA reads TGTGCCAGCAGCCCCTGGACAGGGGTAAACACTGAAGCTTTCTTT. This translates into CASSPWTGVNTEAFF. Supplemented by reference TRBV5-5 and TRBJ1-1, the full variable domain reads DAGVTQSPTHLIKTRGQQVTLRCSPISGHKSVSWYQQVLGQGPQFIFQYYEKEERGRGNFPDRFSARQFPNYSSELNVNALLLGDSALYLCASSPWTGVNTEAFFGQGTRLTVV.

In this sample, this clone turned up once. This chain connects TRBV12-3 or TRBV12-4 to TRBJ2-7; possible D gene TRBD2, 7 bases. The V and J ends lost 6 bases and 13 bases respectively, with 22 bases between them. This CDR3 spans 13 amino acids. CDR3 DNA: TGTGCCAGCAGACTCACCTCCGGGGGGCCCGAATACTTC. Amino acids: CASRLTSGGPEYF.

This clone was recorded only once. The chain joins TRBV4-3 to TRBJ2-1, with 7 bases that match TRBD1. V shed 5 bases, J shed 8 bases, and the junction held 15 bases outside the gene matches. Per the germline V gene, CDR1 is LGHNA and CDR2 is YSLEER. The CDR3 contains 16 residues. DNA of the CDR3: TGCGCCAGCAGCGATACTCGGGACAGCTCTCTGTATGAGCAGTTCTTC. Translated, it gives CASSDTRDSSLYEQFF.

This chain uses TRBV21-1 with TRBJ1-5; no DNA check was done on the table's D call, TRBD1. TRBV21-1 is a listed pseudogene. CDR3 length equals 16 residues. The CDR3 protein is CASSLYLRDKNQPQHF. CDR3 nucleotides: TGTGCCAGCAGCCTTTACCTCCGGGACAAGAATCAGCCCCAGCATTTT.

This sequence joins TRBV7-9 and TRBJ1-2; 7 nucleotides match TRBD1. Per the germline V gene, CDR1 is SEHNR and CDR2 is FQNEAQ (reference sequence). The length of the CDR3 is 13 residues. The junction had 9 bases not matched to a gene; V was cut back by 10 bases and J by 4 bases. The CDR3 is CATRTGELYGYTF. In DNA form, the CDR3 reads TGTGCCACCCGAACAGGGGAGCTCTATGGCTACACCTTC.

The CDR3, as DNA: TGTGCCAGTAGTCTGGCGGGACAGGGATACGAGCAGTACTTC. It translates to CASSLAGQGYEQYF. The rearrangement links TRBV19 to TRBJ2-7; the match to TRBD1 covers 9 bases. Germline V lookup: CDR1 LNHDA, CDR2 SQIVND (reference sequence). The CDR3 totals 14 residues. V trimming: 5 bases; J trimming: 4 bases; junction bases outside the gene matches: 6.

V and J are TRBV4-3 and TRBJ2-3; D remains unclear. Per the germline V gene, CDR1 is LGHNA and CDR2 is YSLEER. CDR3 length: 15 amino acids. V lost 4 bases to trimming and J lost 0 bases, with 11 bases between them. Here the CDR3 DNA reads TGCGCCAGCAGCCCCTCTGTCACTAGCACAGATACGCAGTATTTT. Translation: CASSPSVTSTDTQYF.

The gene calls are TRBV7-9 and TRBJ1-2, with 7 nucleotides matching TRBD1. Germline V lookup: CDR1 SEHNR, CDR2 FQNEAQ (reference sequence). Losses at the gene ends were 5 bases for V and 6 bases for J; bases not matched to a gene: 6. The CDR3 length is 13 residues. The CDR3 region has the DNA TGTGCCAGCAGCCCTGCCACAGGGGATGGCTACACCTTC. Translation gives CASSPATGDGYTF. Supplemented by reference TRBV7-9 and TRBJ1-2, the full variable domain reads DTGVSQNPRHKITKRGQNVTFRCDPISEHNRLYWYRQTLGQGPEFLTYFQNEAQLEKSRLLSDRFSAERPKGSFSTLEIQRTEQGDSAMYLCASSPATGDGYTFGSGTRLTVV.